In its sample, the clone carrying this T cell receptor (beta chain) was seen many times. Ophthalmopathy patients had moderate-to-severe active disease, CAS ≥3, NOSPECS ≥4, and disease duration under 3 months. These data are taken from a study of T cells in Graves' hyperthyroidism and ophthalmopathy. Unmatched junction bases numbered 2, after V lost 2 bases and J lost 2 bases. Per germline, CDR1 KGHSH and CDR2 LQKENI. The CDR3 covers 15 residues. RNA transcripts served as the template for amplifying TCR beta CDR3 regions. The study used the HTBI primer set for a first-round RT-PCR of the TCR CDR3. TCRdb fed the multiplex PCR reads into MiXCR, producing one record per CDR3 protein. The sample has approximately 570,000 distinct CDR3 sequences; roughly 21% are singletons.

The sequenced material came from blood. This sequence joins TRBV18 and TRBJ1-3, with 8 bases aligning to TRBD1. The origin of this receptor is a man aged 35-49 years with Graves' ophthalmopathy. The CDR3 region is CASSPSTGAGNTIYF. The CDR3 nucleotides are TGTGCCAGCTCACCATCGACAGGGGCTGGAAACACCATATATTTT.